The rows below give T cell receptor beta chains drawn from one sample of a study of CD8+ T cells in alopecia areata. Data came from immunoSEQ multiplex PCR; TCRdb stores just in-frame clones and leaves some out. Here the sample spans 160,000 or so clones, 50% to 65% being singletons. The sample consisted of CD8+ T cells sorted from blood, taken at week 0. These receptors were collected from a human donor with alopecia areata. Both conserved end residues are part of each CDR3. Each record gives: J gene, V gene, clone size, D gene, CDR3 protein, CDR3 DNA. The D gene is left open where the match is weak. Only some rows state a clone size, as once, few, many or a class for expanded clones.

TRBJ1-1	TRBV9	NA	TRBD1	CASSVSRTGGTEAFF	TGTGCCAGCAGCGTGAGCAGGACAGGGGGCACTGAAGCTTTCTTT
TRBJ1-2	TRBV29-1	NA	TRBD1	CSVRDRDYGYTF	TGCAGCGTTCGGGACAGGGACTATGGCTACACCTTC
TRBJ2-2	TRBV29-1	NA	NA	CSVTYKNTGELFF	TGCAGCGTGACATACAAGAACACCGGGGAGCTGTTTTTT
TRBJ1-6	TRBV2	NA	NA	CASRRDGNSPLHF	TGTGCCAGCCGGAGGGACGGAAATTCACCCCTCCACTTT
TRBJ2-2	TRBV9	NA	NA	CASSVGGTGELFF	TGTGCCAGCAGCGTAGGCGGCACCGGGGAGCTGTTTTTT
TRBJ2-2	TRBV30	NA	NA	CAWSVAINTGELFF	TGTGCCTGGAGTGTAGCAATCAACACCGGGGAGCTGTTTTTT
TRBJ2-1	TRBV6-4	NA	NA	CASSDSRLESYPYNEQFF	TGTGCCAGCAGTGACTCGAGGCTGGAGTCTTATCCCTACAATGAGCAGTTCTTC
TRBJ1-1	TRBV14	few	NA	CASSQDGEALNTEAFF	TGTGCCAGCAGCCAAGATGGGGAGGCCCTGAACACTGAAGCTTTCTTT
TRBJ2-7	TRBV6-6	once	TRBD1	CASSHGTGSLEQYF	TGTGCCAGCAGTCACGGGACAGGGAGTCTCGAGCAGTACTTC
TRBJ2-7	TRBV27	once	NA	CASSYDRLSEQYF	TGTGCCAGCAGTTACGACAGACTCTCCGAGCAGTACTTC
TRBJ2-1	TRBV4-3	few	TRBD2	CASSQRSSGDSDNEQFF	TGCGCCAGCAGCCAGCGATCTAGCGGGGATTCGGACAATGAGCAGTTCTTC
TRBJ1-5	TRBV9	NA	NA	CASSVFICYSNQPQHF	TGTGCCAGCAGCGTATTTATCTGTTATAGCAATCAGCCCCAGCATTTT
TRBJ2-6	TRBV13	NA	NA	CASSLGAGANVLTF	TGTGCCAGCAGCTTGGGGGCTGGGGCCAACGTCCTGACTTTC
TRBJ2-3	TRBV5-4	NA	TRBD2	CASSLGAGGRSTDTQYF	TGTGCCAGCAGCTTGGGAGCGGGGGGGCGGAGCACAGATACGCAGTATTTT
TRBJ2-1	TRBV11-2	NA	TRBD2	CATRPSGEYNEQFF	TGTGCCACCCGCCCTAGCGGGGAGTACAATGAGCAGTTCTTC
TRBJ1-1	TRBV5-6	NA	NA	CASSAGGTRYTEAFF	TGTGCCAGCAGCGCTGGCGGCACAAGATACACTGAAGCTTTCTTT
TRBJ1-6	TRBV13	once	NA	CASRPNRAEALHF	TGTGCCAGCAGGCCTAACAGGGCGGAGGCCCTCCACTTT
TRBJ2-7	TRBV5-1	NA	NA	CASSAPDSYEQYF	TGCGCCAGCAGCGCACCAGATAGCTACGAGCAGTACTTC
TRBJ2-1	TRBV15	NA	NA	CATSGSGVNEQFF	TGTGCCACCAGCGGCTCAGGGGTCAATGAGCAGTTCTTC
TRBJ1-1	TRBV13	NA	NA	CASGGLNTEAFF	TGTGCCAGTGGGGGCCTGAACACTGAAGCTTTCTTT
TRBJ1-4	TRBV4-3	NA	NA	CASSQAAGELFF	TGCGCCAGCAGCCAAGCAGCAGGGGAACTGTTTTTT
TRBJ2-1	TRBV27	NA	NA	CASSWGDSYNEQFF	TGTGCCAGCAGTTGGGGGGACTCCTACAATGAGCAGTTCTTC
TRBJ2-3	TRBV4-3	few	TRBD2	CASSQDILAGAVTDTQYF	TGCGCCAGCAGCCAAGATATCCTAGCGGGGGCCGTCACAGATACGCAGTATTTT
TRBJ1-1	TRBV27	NA	NA	CASSPGGTITEAFF	TGTGCCAGCAGTCCCGGGGGGACGATTACTGAAGCTTTCTTT
TRBJ2-3	TRBV7-6	NA	TRBD2	CASSTRLAGGGDTQYF	TGTGCCAGCAGCACCCGACTAGCGGGGGGAGGAGATACGCAGTATTTT
TRBJ2-7	TRBV4-1	once	TRBD2	CASSKNSGVYEQYF	TGCGCCAGCAGCAAAAATAGCGGGGTCTACGAGCAGTACTTC
TRBJ2-1	TRBV9	NA	NA	CASSVGRRSYNEQFF	TGTGCCAGCAGCGTGGGCCGGCGGTCCTACAATGAGCAGTTCTTC
TRBJ1-2	TRBV29-1	NA	NA	CSVRYRDGYTF	TGCAGCGTTCGATACAGGGACGGCTACACCTTC
TRBJ2-3	TRBV15	NA	NA	CATDEGRGTDTQYF	TGTGCCACCGATGAGGGGCGAGGCACAGATACGCAGTATTTT
TRBJ2-1	TRBV29-1	NA	NA	CSVDWPGLNNEQFF	TGCAGCGTTGATTGGCCAGGGCTTAACAATGAGCAGTTCTTC
TRBJ2-1	TRBV27	NA	NA	CASRVRTGDYNEQFF	TGTGCCAGCAGAGTTAGAACTGGAGACTACAATGAGCAGTTCTTC
TRBJ2-7	TRBV9	NA	NA	CASSDRDIGYEQYF	TGTGCCAGCAGCGACCGGGACATTGGCTACGAGCAGTACTTC
TRBJ2-1	TRBV27	few	NA	CASSLLGDFFSSYNEQFF	TGTGCCAGCAGTTTATTAGGGGACTTCTTCAGCTCCTACAATGAGCAGTTCTTC
TRBJ1-1	TRBV11-3	NA	NA	CASRSGNTEAFF	TGTGCCAGCCGCTCGGGGAACACTGAAGCTTTCTTT
TRBJ1-4	TRBV27	few	NA	CASSLKGIGEKLFF	TGTGCCAGCAGTTTAAAAGGGATTGGCGAAAAACTGTTTTTT
TRBJ2-1	TRBV4-3	NA	NA	CASSQVGQNEQFF	TGCGCCAGCAGCCAAGTTGGCCAGAATGAGCAGTTCTTC
TRBJ1-4	TRBV7-8	NA	NA	CASSFWEWGSNEKLFF	NA
TRBJ1-2	TRBV2	once	NA	CASSEVPRLGSKGYTF	TGTGCCAGCAGTGAAGTCCCGAGGCTGGGGTCGAAAGGCTACACCTTC
TRBJ1-2	TRBV6-6	many	TRBD1	CASSLDRGRRGYTF	TGCGCCAGCAGCCTTGACAGGGGGCGGAGAGGCTACACCTTC
TRBJ2-1	TRBV4-1	few	TRBD2	CASSPQYQAGDEQFF	TGCGCCAGCAGCCCGCAGTACCAGGCGGGGGATGAGCAGTTCTTC
TRBJ1-1	TRBV7-9	NA	NA	CASSSIWGTEAFF	TGTGCCAGCAGCTCGATATGGGGCACTGAAGCTTTCTTT
TRBJ1-1	TRBV29-1	few	TRBD1	CSVGRGTTEAFF	TGCAGCGTTGGCAGGGGGACCACTGAAGCTTTCTTT
TRBJ2-7	TRBV10-3	NA	NA	CAISEPSGNPYEQYF	TGTGCCATCAGTGAGCCGTCAGGGAACCCCTACGAGCAGTACTTC
TRBJ1-6	TRBV27	NA	TRBD1	CASSLSGGQGSPLHF	TGTGCCAGCAGTTTATCGGGCGGACAGGGGTCACCCCTCCACTTT
TRBJ2-1	TRBV4-3	few	NA	CASSQDGGYEQFF	TGCGCCAGCAGCCAAGATGGGGGCTATGAGCAGTTCTTC
TRBJ1-6	TRBV30	NA	NA	CAWSAGKNSPLHF	TGTGCCTGGAGCGCAGGGAAGAATTCACCCCTCCACTTT
TRBJ2-1	TRBV29-1	NA	TRBD1	CSVEWSQGADNEQFF	TGCAGCGTTGAATGGTCGCAGGGGGCGGACAATGAGCAGTTCTTC